Below are 16 T cell receptor beta chains sequenced from a single sample in a study of blood T cell repertoires in COVID-19. Sequencing used immunoSEQ multiplex PCR; TCRdb keeps in-frame clones, though not all of them. The table has about 150,000 clones, about 80% seen once. The specimen was peripheral blood. The source of these receptors is a man in his 70s who had recovered from COVID-19.

The V gene is TRBV5-1, the J gene TRBJ1-4; D gene ambiguous. Trimming took 0 bases from V and 7 from J, leaving 7 bases between them. CDR1 and CDR2 (germline): SGHRS, YFSETQ. This CDR3 spans 13 amino acids. CDR3 nucleotides: TGCGCCAGCAGCTTGGCCTCTAGTGAAAAACTGTTTTTT. It specifies CASSLASSEKLFF. The full variable domain, completed using reference TRBV5-1 and TRBJ1-4, is KAGVTQTPRYLIKTRGQQVTLSCSPISGHRSVSWYQQTPGQGLQFLFEYFSETQRNKGNFPGRFSGRQFSNSRSEMNVSTLELGDSALYLCASSLASSEKLFFGSGTQLSVL.

The genes are TRBV11-1 and TRBJ2-5; a possible D gene is TRBD2 (5 bases). V lost 5 bases to trimming and J lost 5 bases, with 15 bases between them. The germline CDR1 and CDR2 sequences are SGHAT and FQDESV (reference sequence). The CDR3 is made up of 14 amino acids. In DNA, the CDR3 is TGTGCCAGCAGCCAGAGGGCCGACGGGGAGACCCAGTACTTC. Translating it yields CASSQRADGETQYF.

The chain links TRBV6-6 to TRBJ2-7; TRBD1 is a possible D gene (6 bases). Trimming removed 2 bases from V and 6 bases from J, with 8 bases in between. CDR3 size: 12 residues. Germline V gives CDR1 MNHNY, CDR2 SVGAGI (reference sequence). The CDR3 nucleotides are TGTGCCAGCAGTTACAGAGGGGGCGAGCAGTACTTC. This sequence encodes CASSYRGGEQYF.

V usage is TRBV28 and J usage is TRBJ2-2; D is possibly TRBD2 (6 bases). The CDR3 consists of 18 residues. Between the trimmed V and J ends, which lost 2 bases and 0 bases, there was a span of 16 bases. The germline V gene encodes CDR1 MDHEN and CDR2 SYDVKM. In DNA form, the CDR3 reads TGTGCCAGCAGTTTAGGGGCGGGGTCCAAAGCGAACACCGGGGAGCTGTTTTTT. Translated, it gives CASSLGAGSKANTGELFF. The variable domain in full, completed from reference TRBV28 and TRBJ2-2, reads DVKVTQSSRYLVKRTGEKVFLECVQDMDHENMFWYRQDPGLGLRLIYFSYDVKMKEKGDIPEGYSVSREKKERFSLILESASTNQTSMYLCASSLGAGSKANTGELFFGEGSRLTVL.

The V gene is TRBV5-4, the J gene TRBJ1-5; D perhaps matches TRBD1 (5 bases). From germline, CDR1 is SGHNT and CDR2 YYREEE (reference sequence). The CDR3 extends over 15 amino acids. V was pared by 5 bases and J by 4 bases, with 16 bases between. As DNA, the CDR3 is TGTGCCAGCAGTAAGGGAGGGGACCTGAATCAGCCCCAGCATTTT. Protein: CASSKGGDLNQPQHF. Complete variable domain (other parts from reference TRBV5-4 and TRBJ1-5): ETGVTQSPTHLIKTRGQQVTLRCSSQSGHNTVSWYQQALGQGPQFIFQYYREEENGRGNFPPRFSGLQFPNYSSELNVNALELDDSALYLCASSKGGDLNQPQHFGDGTRLSIL.

The V call is TRBV5-1, the J call TRBJ2-5; possibly TRBD1 for D (5 bases). The ends were cut back, 5 bases at V and 0 bases at J, with 8 bases in the middle. The CDR3 covers 13 residues. Per the germline V gene, CDR1 is SGHRS and CDR2 is YFSETQ. This CDR3 reads CASRDTNQETQYF. CDR3 sequence (DNA): TGCGCCAGCAGGGACACTAACCAAGAGACCCAGTACTTC. Full variable domain (remainder filled in from reference TRBV5-1 and TRBJ2-5): KAGVTQTPRYLIKTRGQQVTLSCSPISGHRSVSWYQQTPGQGLQFLFEYFSETQRNKGNFPGRFSGRQFSNSRSEMNVSTLELGDSALYLCASRDTNQETQYFGPGTRLLVL.

The chain joins TRBV5-1 to TRBJ2-3; 7 bases are shared with TRBD2. The CDR3 sequence is 16 residues long. Germline V gene sequence: CDR1 SGHRS, CDR2 YFSETQ. J gave up 6 bases and V 3 bases, and 13 bases lay outside the gene matches. CDR3 region: CASSWRAVAGGDTQYF. CDR3 sequence (DNA): TGCGCCAGCAGCTGGCGGGCTGTAGCGGGCGGGGATACGCAGTATTTT.

V gene TRBV14 combines with J gene TRBJ2-3; TRBD2 aligns across 8 bases. The CDR3 has 22 amino acids. The V segment lost 2 bases and the J segment 5 bases; nucleotides outside the gene matches: 27. Germline-derived CDR1 and CDR2 are SGHDN and FVKESK. The CDR3 protein is CASSQQATPGLAWNSGGDTQYF. DNA of the CDR3: TGTGCCAGCAGCCAACAGGCGACCCCAGGACTAGCCTGGAACAGTGGAGGAGATACGCAGTATTTT.

This clone occurred once. The chain recombines TRBV5-1 with TRBJ1-2; a possible D gene is TRBD1 (5 bases). This CDR3 is built from 13 residues. Germline V gene data show CDR1 as SGHRS and CDR2 as YFSETQ. V lost 3 bases to trimming and J lost 4 bases, with 10 bases between them. The CDR3 spells CASSSGGGYGYTF. For the CDR3, the DNA is TGCGCCAGCAGCTCGGGCGGGGGCTATGGCTACACCTTC.

The V and J genes are TRBV7-6 and TRBJ2-5; unclear D gene. Between the trimmed V and J ends, which lost 2 bases and 0 bases, there was a span of 4 bases. CDR1 is SGHVS and CDR2 is FNYEAQ in the germline V gene. The CDR3 length is 13 residues. This CDR3 is CASSLSDQETQYF. CDR3 bases: TGTGCCAGCAGCTTATCTGACCAAGAGACCCAGTACTTC.

A few counts support this clone. The gene calls are TRBV15 and TRBJ1-1, with TRBD1 matching 7 bases. Germline loops: CDR1 LNHNV, CDR2 YYDKDF (reference sequence). CDR3 length: 15 amino acids. V was clipped by 0 bases and J by 5 bases; unmatched bases: 6. The CDR3 is CATSRDGQAGTEAFF. CDR3 nucleotide sequence: TGTGCCACCAGCAGAGATGGACAGGCCGGAACTGAAGCTTTCTTT.

The chain combines TRBV28 with TRBJ2-7; D remains unclear. CDR1 is MDHEN, CDR2 SYDVKM, per germline. The CDR3 runs to 14 residues. Trimming removed 1 base from V and 2 bases from J, with 9 bases in between. The CDR3 DNA follows: TGTGCCAGCAGTTTATCAGACACCCCCTACGAGCAGTACTTC. Encoded protein: CASSLSDTPYEQYF. Combining the CDR3 with reference TRBV28 and TRBJ2-7 gives the whole variable domain DVKVTQSSRYLVKRTGEKVFLECVQDMDHENMFWYRQDPGLGLRLIYFSYDVKMKEKGDIPEGYSVSREKKERFSLILESASTNQTSMYLCASSLSDTPYEQYFGPGTRLTVT.

This chain uses TRBV10-2 with TRBJ1-4; 8 positions match TRBD1. Germline V lookup: CDR1 WSHSY, CDR2 SAAADI. Trimming at V came to 5 bases and at J to 8 bases, leaving 7 bases not matched to a gene. The CDR3 sequence is 14 residues long. DNA of the CDR3: TGCGCCAGCAGTTCAGGGGGCCCAGGGGAAAAACTGTTTTTT. As protein: CASSSGGPGEKLFF.

J is TRBJ1-2 and V is TRBV10-2; tentatively, D is TRBD1 (6 bases). The length of the CDR3 is 13 residues. The germline gives CDR1 WSHSY, CDR2 SAAADI. The V gene lost 4 bases and the J gene lost 5 bases, with 11 bases spanning the gap. CDR3 protein: CASSGGREYGYTF. CDR3 DNA sequence: TGCGCCAGCAGTGGGGGGCGGGAGTATGGCTACACCTTC.

CDR3: CASSFLDSSGNTIYF. The CDR3 nucleotides are TGTGCCAGCAGTTTTCTAGACAGCTCTGGAAACACCATATATTTT. The V gene is TRBV27, the J gene TRBJ1-3; TRBD1 might be the D (5 bases). The V gene's germline CDR1 is MNHEY and CDR2 SMNVEV (reference sequence). The CDR3 is 15 residues long. V was shortened by 3 bases and J by 0 bases, with 9 bases between the two germline ends.

The chain's CDR3 is CASSLNDRASSYEQYF. The CDR3 DNA sequence: TGCGCCAGCAGCCTGAACGACAGGGCGAGCTCCTACGAGCAGTACTTC. The chain combines TRBV5-1 with TRBJ2-7; 7 nucleotides line up with TRBD1. The CDR3 length is 16 residues. After removal of 4 bases from V and 0 bases from J, the junction contained 10 bases not matched to a gene. Germline CDR1 reads SGHRS; CDR2 reads YFSETQ.